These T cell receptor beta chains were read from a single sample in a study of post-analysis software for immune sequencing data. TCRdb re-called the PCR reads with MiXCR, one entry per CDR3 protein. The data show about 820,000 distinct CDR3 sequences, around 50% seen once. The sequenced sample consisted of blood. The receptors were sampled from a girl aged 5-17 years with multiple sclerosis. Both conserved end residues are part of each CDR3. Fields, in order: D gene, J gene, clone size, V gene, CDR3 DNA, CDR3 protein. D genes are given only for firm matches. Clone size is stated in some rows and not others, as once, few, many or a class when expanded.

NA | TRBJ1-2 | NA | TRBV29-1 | TGCAGCGTTGGTGGGGCCTATGGCTACACCTTC | CSVGGAYGYTF
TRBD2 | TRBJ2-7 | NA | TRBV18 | TGTGCCAGCTCACCAGTAGGAGAGCGGGGACGCGAGCAGTACTTC | CASSPVGERGREQYF
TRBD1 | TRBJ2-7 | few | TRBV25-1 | TGTGCCAGCAGTGCTATCGGACAGGGTCTCGTCTACGAGCAGTACTTC | CASSAIGQGLVYEQYF
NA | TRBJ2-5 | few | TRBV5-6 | TGTGCCAGCAGCTTGGTGGACACCCAAGAGACCCAGTACTTC | CASSLVDTQETQYF
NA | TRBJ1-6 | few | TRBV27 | TGTGCCAGCAGTGCTATTGCGGGATATTGGACCGGGACCCGCGGTTCACCCCTCCACTTT | CASSAIAGYWTGTRGSPLHF
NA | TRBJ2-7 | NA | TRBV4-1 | TGCGCCAGCAGCCTCAGACATGCCTACGAGCAGTACTTC | CASSLRHAYEQYF
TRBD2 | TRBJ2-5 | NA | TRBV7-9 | TGTGCCAGCAGCTTAGCGTTCTGGTCAGGGACTCGGCGGGAGCAAGAGACCCAGTACTTC | CASSLAFWSGTRREQETQYF
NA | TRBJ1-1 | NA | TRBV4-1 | TGCGCCAGCAGCCAGAGAACAAAGGGGATGGGTGGAAACACTGAAGCTTTCTTT | CASSQRTKGMGGNTEAFF
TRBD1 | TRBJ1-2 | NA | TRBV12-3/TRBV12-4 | TGTGCCAGCAGAGCGACAGGGCGGGAAGGCTACACCTTC | CASRATGREGYTF
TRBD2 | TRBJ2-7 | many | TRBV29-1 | TGCAGCGTTGAAACGGTACTAGCGGGAGTGGGGGAGCAGTACTTC | CSVETVLAGVGEQYF
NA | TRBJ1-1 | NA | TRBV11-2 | TGTGCCAGCAGCTTAGAGGGCAGATTGAACACTGAAGCTTTCTTT | CASSLEGRLNTEAFF
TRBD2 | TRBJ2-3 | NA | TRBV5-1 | TGCGCCAGCAGCCCCGGGACTAGCGGGAGAGATACGCAGTATTTT | CASSPGTSGRDTQYF
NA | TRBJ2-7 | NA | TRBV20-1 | TGCAGTGCAACGGACAGCTCCTACGAGCAGTACTTC | CSATDSSYEQYF
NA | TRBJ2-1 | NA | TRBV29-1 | TGCAGCGTTGAGGGAACGGAAGAGCAGTTCTTC | CSVEGTEEQFF
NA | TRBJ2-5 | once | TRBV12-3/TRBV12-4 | TGTGCCAGCAGGAGGCGGACTGACAGACAGGAGCAGTACTTC | CASRRRTDRQEQYF
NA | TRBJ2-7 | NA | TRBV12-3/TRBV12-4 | TGTGCCAGCAGTCGGTCGTATGGCGAGCAGTACTTC | CASSRSYGEQYF
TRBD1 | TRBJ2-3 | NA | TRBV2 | TGTGCCAGCAGGGGACAGAGCACAGATACGCAGTATTTT | CASRGQSTDTQYF
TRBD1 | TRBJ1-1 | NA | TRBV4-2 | TGTGCCAGCAGCCAAGAAGTGATGCGGGACAGGGTGAACACTGAAGCTTTCTTT | CASSQEVMRDRVNTEAFF
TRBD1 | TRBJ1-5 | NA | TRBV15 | TGTGCCACCAGCAGAAACCCCGGGACAGGGAGTCAGCCCCAGCATTTT | CATSRNPGTGSQPQHF
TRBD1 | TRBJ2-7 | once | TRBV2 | TGTGCCAGCAGCGCGGACAGGGGCGGAACCTACGAGCAGTACTTC | CASSADRGGTYEQYF
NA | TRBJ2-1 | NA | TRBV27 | TGTGCCAGCAGTCTTAGCGGCCCTAACAATGAGCAGTTCTTC | CASSLSGPNNEQFF
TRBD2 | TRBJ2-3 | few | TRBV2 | TGTGCCAGCAGGAGGACTAGCGGCACAGATACGCAGTATTTT | CASRRTSGTDTQYF
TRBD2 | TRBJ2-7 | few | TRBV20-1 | TGCAGTGCTAGCTATAGCGGGAGTCGCGAGCAGTACTTC | CSASYSGSREQYF
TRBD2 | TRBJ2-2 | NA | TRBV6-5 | TGTGCCAGCAGTCCTCGACTAGCGGGAGGAGGCACCGGGGAGCTGTTTTTT | CASSPRLAGGGTGELFF
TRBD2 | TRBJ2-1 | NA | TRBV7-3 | TGTGCCAGCAGCTTATCTAGCGGGAGCGGTGGTGAGCAGTTCTTC | CASSLSSGSGGEQFF
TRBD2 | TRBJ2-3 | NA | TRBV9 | TGTGCCAGCAGCCTAGCGGGGGGGCATACAGATACGCAGTATTTT | CASSLAGGHTDTQYF
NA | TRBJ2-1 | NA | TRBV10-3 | TGTGCCATCAGTGAGAGGACTATCACCTACAATGAGCAGTTCTTC | CAISERTITYNEQFF
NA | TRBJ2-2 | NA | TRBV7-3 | TGTGCCAGCAGCCCCCCAGGGGTTAACACCGGGGAGCTGTTTTTT | CASSPPGVNTGELFF
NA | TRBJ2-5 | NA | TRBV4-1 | TGCGCCAGCAGCCAAGTAACAGGGACAGAGACCCAGTACTTC | CASSQVTGTETQYF
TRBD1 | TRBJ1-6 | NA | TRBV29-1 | TGCAGCGTTGTGCTCCGGGACAGGGCCATCCACTTT | CSVVLRDRAIHF
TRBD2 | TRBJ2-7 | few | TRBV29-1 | TGCAGCGTCCGACTAGCGGGAGGGTACGAGCAGTACTTC | CSVRLAGGYEQYF
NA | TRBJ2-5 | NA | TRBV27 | TGTGCCAGCAGTTCGGGCGGCAGGGGGGCCCAGTACTTC | CASSSGGRGAQYF
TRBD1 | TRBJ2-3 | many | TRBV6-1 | TGTGCCAGCAGGCCCGGGACAGGGCTAACGGGTACGCAGTATTTT | CASRPGTGLTGTQYF
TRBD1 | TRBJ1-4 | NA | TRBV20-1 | TGCAGTGCTAGTGGCAGGGGGGGAAAACTGTTTTTT | CSASGRGGKLFF
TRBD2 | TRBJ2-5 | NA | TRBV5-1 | TGCGCCAGCAGCTTGTCGGCTAGCGGGGGGGCCCAACGAGAGACCCAGTACTTC | CASSLSASGGAQRETQYF
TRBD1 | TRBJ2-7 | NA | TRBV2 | TGTGCCAGCAGGGCCGGGACAGCACCCGTCAGCTCCTACGAGCAGTACTTC | CASRAGTAPVSSYEQYF
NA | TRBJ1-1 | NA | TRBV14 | TGTGCCAGCAGCCCCCGGGTCGGGCAGTGGACTTTCTTT | CASSPRVGQWTFF
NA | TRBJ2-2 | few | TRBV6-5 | TGTGCCAGCAGTTACAGGGGCAGTCCCTTCACCGGGGAGCTGTTTTTT | CASSYRGSPFTGELFF
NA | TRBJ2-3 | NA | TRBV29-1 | TGCAGCGTGGACACCGGGACTTACACAGATACGCAGTATTTT | CSVDTGTYTDTQYF
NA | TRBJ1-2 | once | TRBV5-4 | TGTGCCAGCCTGCACTTTGGAGCAGGGATGCATGGCTACACCTTC | CASLHFGAGMHGYTF
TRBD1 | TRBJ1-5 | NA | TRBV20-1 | TGCAGTGCCCCGCGAGAGACAGGGCTCAATCAGCCCCAGCATTTT | CSAPRETGLNQPQHF
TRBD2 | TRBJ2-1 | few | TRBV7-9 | TGTGCCAGCAGCCCATCCGGACTAGCGGGGGGACCGTACAATGAGCAGTTCTTC | CASSPSGLAGGPYNEQFF
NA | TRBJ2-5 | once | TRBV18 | TGTGCCAGCTCACCATGGGGCCCAGAGACCCAGTACTTC | CASSPWGPETQYF
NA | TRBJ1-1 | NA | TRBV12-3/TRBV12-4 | TGTGCCAGCAGTTTGTATACAGGTGAAGCTTTCTTT | CASSLYTGEAFF
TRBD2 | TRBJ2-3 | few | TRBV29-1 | TGCAGCGTTACGGGAGGGAGCACAGATACGCAGTATTTT | CSVTGGSTDTQYF
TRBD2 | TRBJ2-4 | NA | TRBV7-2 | TGTGCCAGCAGCCCGGGAGGGGGGATCATTCAGTACTTC | CASSPGGGIIQYF
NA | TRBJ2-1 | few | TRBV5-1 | TGCGCCAGCAGGACAGATTACAATGAGCAGTTCTTC | CASRTDYNEQFF
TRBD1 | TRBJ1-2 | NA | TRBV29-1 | TGCAGCGTCCCAGGGGGCTATACTAACTATGGCTACACCTTC | CSVPGGYTNYGYTF
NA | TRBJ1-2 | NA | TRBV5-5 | TGTGCCAGCAGCTTCAACAGGGTTTTGGGCTATGGCTACACCTTC | CASSFNRVLGYGYTF
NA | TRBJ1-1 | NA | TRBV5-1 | TGCGCCAGCAGCTTGGGCCAGGTTGCATCGAACACTGAAGCTTTCTTT | CASSLGQVASNTEAFF
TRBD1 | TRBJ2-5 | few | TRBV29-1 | TGCAGCGTTGGTCAGGCGGGACAGGGGGCGGGTGCCCAGTACTTC | CSVGQAGQGAGAQYF
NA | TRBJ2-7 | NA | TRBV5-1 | TGCGCCAGCAGTCCCGGACGGGGGCGAAACTCCTACGAGCAGTACTTC | CASSPGRGRNSYEQYF
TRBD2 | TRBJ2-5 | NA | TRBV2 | TGTGCCAGCAGTGAAACCGGGACTAGCGGGGTCTCGAAGACCCAGTACTTC | CASSETGTSGVSKTQYF
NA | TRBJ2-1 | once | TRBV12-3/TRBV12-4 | TGTGCCAGCAGTAAAACTCAGGGTGTCAATGAGCAGTTCTTC | CASSKTQGVNEQFF
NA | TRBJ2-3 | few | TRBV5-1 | TGCGCCAGCAGAACCACTAGCACAGATACGCAGTATTTT | CASRTTSTDTQYF